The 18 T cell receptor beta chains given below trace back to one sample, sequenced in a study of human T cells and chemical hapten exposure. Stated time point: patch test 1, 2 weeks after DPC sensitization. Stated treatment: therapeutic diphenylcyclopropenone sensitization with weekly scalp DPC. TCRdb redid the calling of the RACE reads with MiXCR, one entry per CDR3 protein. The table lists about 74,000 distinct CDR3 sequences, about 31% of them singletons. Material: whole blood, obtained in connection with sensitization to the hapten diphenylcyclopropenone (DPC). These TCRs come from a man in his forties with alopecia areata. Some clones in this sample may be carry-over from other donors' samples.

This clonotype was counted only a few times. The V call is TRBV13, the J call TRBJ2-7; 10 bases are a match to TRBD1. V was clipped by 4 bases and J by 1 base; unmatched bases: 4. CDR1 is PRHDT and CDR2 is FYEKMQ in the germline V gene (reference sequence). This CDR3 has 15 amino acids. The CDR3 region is CASSSRTGGSYEQYF. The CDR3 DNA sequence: TGTGCCAGCAGCTCGAGGACAGGGGGATCCTACGAGCAGTACTTC. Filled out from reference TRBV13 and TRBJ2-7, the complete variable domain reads AAGVIQSPRHLIKEKRETATLKCYPIPRHDTVYWYQQGPGQDPQFLISFYEKMQSDKGSIPDRFSAQQFSDYHSELNMSSLELGDSALYFCASSSRTGGSYEQYFGPGTRLTVT.

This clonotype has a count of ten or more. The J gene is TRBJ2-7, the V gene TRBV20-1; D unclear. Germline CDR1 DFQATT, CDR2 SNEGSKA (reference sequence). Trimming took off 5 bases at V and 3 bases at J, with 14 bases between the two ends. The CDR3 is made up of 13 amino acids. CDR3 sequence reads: CSASPRLGYEQYF. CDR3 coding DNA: TGCAGTGCTTCACCTCGGTTGGGCTACGAGCAGTACTTC.

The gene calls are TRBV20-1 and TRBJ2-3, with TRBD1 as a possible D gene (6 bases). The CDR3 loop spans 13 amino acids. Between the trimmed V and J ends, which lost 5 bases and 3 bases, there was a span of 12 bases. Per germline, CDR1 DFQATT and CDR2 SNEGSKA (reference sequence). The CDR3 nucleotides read TGCAGTGCTGACCTAGGGGGTACAGATACGCAGTATTTT. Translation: CSADLGGTDTQYF.

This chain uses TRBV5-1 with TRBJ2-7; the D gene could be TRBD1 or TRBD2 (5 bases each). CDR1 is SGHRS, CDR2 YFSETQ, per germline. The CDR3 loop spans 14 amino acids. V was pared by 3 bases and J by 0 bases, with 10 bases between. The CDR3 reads CASSSGSNSYEQYF. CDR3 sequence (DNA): TGCGCCAGCAGCTCAGGGAGCAACTCCTACGAGCAGTACTTC.

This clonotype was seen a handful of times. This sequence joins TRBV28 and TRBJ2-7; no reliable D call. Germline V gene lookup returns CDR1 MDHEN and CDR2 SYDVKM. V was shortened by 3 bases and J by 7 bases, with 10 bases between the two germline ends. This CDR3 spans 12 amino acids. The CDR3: CASSFKEGEQYF. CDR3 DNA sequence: TGTGCCAGCAGTTTCAAGGAAGGGGAGCAGTACTTC.

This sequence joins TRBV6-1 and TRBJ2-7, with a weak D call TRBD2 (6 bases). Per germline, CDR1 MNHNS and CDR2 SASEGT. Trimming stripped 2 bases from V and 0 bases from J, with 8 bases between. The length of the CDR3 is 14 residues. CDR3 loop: CASSEKGGSYEQYF. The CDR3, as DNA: TGTGCCAGCAGTGAAAAGGGAGGCTCCTACGAGCAGTACTTC.

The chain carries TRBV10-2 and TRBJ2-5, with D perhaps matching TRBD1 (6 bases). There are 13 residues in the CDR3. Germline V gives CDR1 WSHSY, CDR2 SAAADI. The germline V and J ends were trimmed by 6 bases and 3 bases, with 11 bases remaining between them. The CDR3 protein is CASRDRNEETQYF. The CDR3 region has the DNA TGCGCCAGCAGGGACAGAAATGAAGAGACCCAGTACTTC.

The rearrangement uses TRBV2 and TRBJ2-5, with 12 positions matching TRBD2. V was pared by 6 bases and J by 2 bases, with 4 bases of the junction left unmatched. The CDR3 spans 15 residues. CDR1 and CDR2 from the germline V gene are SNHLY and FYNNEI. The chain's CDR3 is CASRGLAGIQETQYF. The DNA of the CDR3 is TGTGCCAGCAGAGGACTAGCGGGGATACAAGAGACCCAGTACTTC.

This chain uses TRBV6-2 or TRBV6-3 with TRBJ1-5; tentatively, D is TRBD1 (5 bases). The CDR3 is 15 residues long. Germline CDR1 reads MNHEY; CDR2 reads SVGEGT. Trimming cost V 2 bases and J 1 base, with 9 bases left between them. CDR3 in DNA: TGTGCCAGCAGTTACCGGGGGGGAAGCAATCAGCCCCAGCATTTT. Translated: CASSYRGGSNQPQHF.

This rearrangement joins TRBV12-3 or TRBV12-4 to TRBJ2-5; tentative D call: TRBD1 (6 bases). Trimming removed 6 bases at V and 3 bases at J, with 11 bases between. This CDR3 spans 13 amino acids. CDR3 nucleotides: TGTGCCAGCAGGGCGGACAGTAAAGAGACCCAGTACTTC. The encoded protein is CASRADSKETQYF.

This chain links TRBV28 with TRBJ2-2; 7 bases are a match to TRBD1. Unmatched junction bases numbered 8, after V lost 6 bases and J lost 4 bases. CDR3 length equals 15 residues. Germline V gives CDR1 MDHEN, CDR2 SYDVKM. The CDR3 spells CASRSRDRITGELFF. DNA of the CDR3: TGTGCCAGCAGATCCCGGGACAGAATCACCGGGGAGCTGTTTTTT. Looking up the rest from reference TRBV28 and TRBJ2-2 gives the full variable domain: DVKVTQSSRYLVKRTGEKVFLECVQDMDHENMFWYRQDPGLGLRLIYFSYDVKMKEKGDIPEGYSVSREKKERFSLILESASTNQTSMYLCASRSRDRITGELFFGEGSRLTVL.

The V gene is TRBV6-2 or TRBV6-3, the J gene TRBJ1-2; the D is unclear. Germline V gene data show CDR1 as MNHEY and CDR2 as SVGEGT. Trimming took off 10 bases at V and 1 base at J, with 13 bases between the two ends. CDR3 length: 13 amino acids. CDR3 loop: CANSAGINYGYTF. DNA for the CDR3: TGTGCCAATTCCGCCGGCATTAACTATGGCTACACCTTC.

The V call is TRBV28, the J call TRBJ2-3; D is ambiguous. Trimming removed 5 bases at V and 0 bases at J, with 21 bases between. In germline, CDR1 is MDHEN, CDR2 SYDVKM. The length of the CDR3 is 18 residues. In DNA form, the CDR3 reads TGTGCCAGCAGTATTCCCTTCTGGAAACCCTTTAGCACAGATACGCAGTATTTT. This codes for CASSIPFWKPFSTDTQYF.

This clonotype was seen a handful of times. DNA for the CDR3: TGCGCCAGCAGCCGACAGGATACCAGCTCCTATAATTCACCCCTCCACTTT. It encodes CASSRQDTSSYNSPLHF. This chain joins TRBV5-1 and TRBJ1-6, with a weak D call TRBD1 (6 bases). Trimming pared 4 bases from V and 0 bases from J, leaving 14 bases between. The CDR3 runs 17 residues. In germline, CDR1 is SGHRS, CDR2 YFSETQ.

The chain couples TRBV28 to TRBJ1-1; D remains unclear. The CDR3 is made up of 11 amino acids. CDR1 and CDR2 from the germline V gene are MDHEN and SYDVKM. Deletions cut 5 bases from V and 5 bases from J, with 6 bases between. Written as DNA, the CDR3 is TGTGCCAGCAGTGGGAGGACTGAAGCTTTCTTT. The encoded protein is CASSGRTEAFF.

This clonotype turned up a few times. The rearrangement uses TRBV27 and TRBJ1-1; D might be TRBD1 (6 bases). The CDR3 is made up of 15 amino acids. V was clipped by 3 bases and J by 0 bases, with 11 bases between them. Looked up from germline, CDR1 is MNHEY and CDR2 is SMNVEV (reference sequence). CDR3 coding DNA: TGTGCCAGCAGTTTTCGGGACACCTTGAACACTGAAGCTTTCTTT. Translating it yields CASSFRDTLNTEAFF.

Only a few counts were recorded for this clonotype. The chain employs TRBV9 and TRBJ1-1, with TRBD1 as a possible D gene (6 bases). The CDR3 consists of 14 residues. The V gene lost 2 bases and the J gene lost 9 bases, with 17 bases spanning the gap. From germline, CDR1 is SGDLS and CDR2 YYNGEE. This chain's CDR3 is CASSVGGDNFKAFF. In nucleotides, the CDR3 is TGTGCCAGCAGCGTTGGAGGGGACAACTTTAAAGCTTTCTTT.

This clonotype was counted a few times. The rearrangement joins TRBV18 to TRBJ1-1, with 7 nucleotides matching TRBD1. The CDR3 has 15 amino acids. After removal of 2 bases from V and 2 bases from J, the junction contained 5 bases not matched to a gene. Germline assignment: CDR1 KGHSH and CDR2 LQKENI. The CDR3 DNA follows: TGTGCCAGCTCACCATCCCGGGACAGAAACACTGAAGCTTTCTTT. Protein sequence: CASSPSRDRNTEAFF.